These 21 T cell receptor beta chains originate from one sample sequenced in a study of T-cell memory formation after mild COVID-19. From the 5' RACE reads, TCRdb called clonotypes with MiXCR, one entry per CDR3 protein. The data show roughly 280,000 distinct CDR3 sequences, around 8% seen once. What was sequenced was PBMCs or a T cell subset sorted from them (not recorded which). Every receptor here comes from a man aged 18 to 30 who had mild COVID-19 (a few samples of this study predate the infection). Cell type and time point are not known.

The chain recombines TRBV29-1 with TRBJ2-3; D perhaps matches TRBD1 (5 bases). Trimming took off 8 bases at V and 1 base at J, with 7 bases between the two ends. Germline V lookup: CDR1 SQVTM, CDR2 ANQGSEA. The CDR3 is 11 residues long. The CDR3 region has the DNA TGCAGCTACAGGCGCACAGATACGCAGTATTTT. Its translation is CSYRRTDTQYF.

This sequence joins TRBV4-3 and TRBJ2-7, with D possibly TRBD1 on 5 matching bases. The CDR3 length is 15 residues. V was cut by 0 bases and J by 4 bases, with 13 bases left in between. Germline V gene lookup returns CDR1 LGHNA and CDR2 YSLEER. In DNA, the CDR3 is TGCGCCAGCAGCCAAGAGGACAACTTCGCTTACGAGCAGTACTTC. Amino acid sequence: CASSQEDNFAYEQYF.

This chain uses TRBV19 with TRBJ2-6, with D perhaps assigned TRBD1 or TRBD2 (5 bases each). The germline V gene has CDR1 LNHDA and CDR2 SQIVND (reference sequence). CDR3 length equals 19 residues. V was trimmed by 8 bases and J by 2 bases, leaving 25 bases between them. The DNA for the CDR3 is TGTGCCAGTGATACTTTAGGGACCTCGGTACCCACTGGGGCCAACGTCCTGACTTTC. Its translation is CASDTLGTSVPTGANVLTF.

Ten or more counts support this clonotype. The chain joins TRBV7-3 to TRBJ1-2; maybe TRBD1 (6 bases). V was pared by 5 bases and J by 2 bases, with 9 bases between. The CDR3 has 13 amino acids. Germline V lookup: CDR1 SGHTA, CDR2 FQGTGA. CDR3 DNA: TGTGCCAGCAGCCCGGGACAAAACTATGGCTACACCTTC. Its protein is CASSPGQNYGYTF.

The chain carries TRBV7-9 and TRBJ2-3; a weak D match, TRBD1 (5 bases). V lost 5 bases to trimming and J lost 12 bases, with 21 bases between them. This CDR3 comprises 14 residues. Germline loops: CDR1 SEHNR, CDR2 FQNEAQ (reference sequence). This CDR3 reads CASSREVSGRAQYF. In DNA form, the CDR3 reads TGTGCCAGCAGCAGAGAAGTTTCCGGCAGGGCCCAGTATTTT.

Points on this clonotype: A junction boundary mismatches the germline segment, possibly from a read error. The chain carries TRBV7-2 and TRBJ2-7; a possible D gene is TRBD1 (6 bases). This CDR3 comprises 11 residues. Germline CDR1 reads SGHTA; CDR2 reads FQGNSA. The CDR3 DNA is TGTGCCAGCAGTCAGGGGTACGAGAAGTACTTC. Translating gives CASSQGYEKYF.

The V gene is TRBV12-3 or TRBV12-4, the J gene TRBJ1-1; 9 nucleotides align to TRBD1. V was clipped by 3 bases and J by 7 bases; unmatched bases: 6. CDR3 length equals 14 residues. The CDR3 bases are TGTGCCAGCAGTTTCGGGGACAGGGCTGATGAAGCTTTCTTT. It is translated as CASSFGDRADEAFF.

The sample holds a few counts of this clonotype. The CDR3 DNA reads TGCGCCAGCAGCCCCGCAGAGACCCAGTACTTC. It yields the protein CASSPAETQYF. J is TRBJ2-5 and V is TRBV23-1; no reliable D call. TRBV23-1 is an ORF, and what it does is uncertain. With 6 bases removed from V and 4 bases from J, the gap between germline ends came to 6 bases. The CDR3 totals 11 residues.

In its sample, this clonotype was seen a few times. The V call is TRBV19, the J call TRBJ1-5; no reliable D call. Trimming pared 3 bases from V and 5 bases from J, leaving 11 bases between. This CDR3 has 14 amino acids. The germline CDR1 and CDR2 sequences are LNHDA and SQIVND (reference sequence). The CDR3, as DNA: TGTGCCAGTAGTATTGCAGGCAGTTATCAGCCCCAGCATTTT. Its protein product is CASSIAGSYQPQHF. Using reference TRBV19 and TRBJ1-5 for the parts outside the CDR3, the full variable domain is DGGITQSPKYLFRKEGQNVTLSCEQNLNHDAMYWYRQDPGQGLRLIYYSQIVNDFQKGDIAEGYSVSREKKESFPLTVTSAQKNPTAFYLCASSIAGSYQPQHFGDGTRLSIL.

This clonotype was detected many times. The chain joins TRBV29-1 to TRBJ1-4, with D tentatively TRBD1 (5 bases). There are 14 residues in the CDR3. From germline, CDR1 is SQVTM and CDR2 ANQGSEA. The V end was cut by 3 bases, the J end by 8 bases, with 16 bases between. CDR3 in DNA: TGCAGCGTTGACCCCAGGGTCCATACGGAAAAACTGTTTTTT. Translated, it gives CSVDPRVHTEKLFF.

This clonotype was picked up many times. The chain joins TRBV6-2 or TRBV6-3 to TRBJ1-1; TRBD1 is a possible D gene (6 bases). The germline V gene has CDR1 MNHEY and CDR2 SVGEGT. This CDR3 region has 15 residues. Trimming took 7 bases from V and 1 from J, leaving 16 bases between them. The CDR3 coding sequence is TGTGCCAGCAACCAAAGGGGACATCCGAACACTGAAGCTTTCTTT. Translated: CASNQRGHPNTEAFF.

The chain carries TRBV29-1 and TRBJ1-3, with D perhaps TRBD1 (5 bases). The CDR3 is 13 amino acids. CDR1 and CDR2 (germline): SQVTM, ANQGSEA. Trimming removed 4 bases from V and 4 bases from J, with 11 bases in between. The CDR3 loop reads CSVGQGEGNTIYF. In nucleotides, the CDR3 is TGCAGCGTTGGGCAGGGAGAGGGAAACACCATATATTTT.

This clonotype has just a few counts. This chain links TRBV20-1 with TRBJ1-2, with 7 bases lining up with TRBD1. Germline CDR1 is DFQATT and CDR2 is SNEGSKA (reference sequence). The CDR3 has 12 residues. The CDR3 spells CKAKGALEGYTF. In nucleotides, the CDR3 is TGCAAGGCGAAGGGGGCGCTTGAAGGCTACACCTTC.

This clonotype occurred a few times. The chain uses TRBV20-1 and TRBJ1-2, with D unresolved. The CDR3 contains 14 residues. Germline-derived CDR1 and CDR2 are DFQATT and SNEGSKA (reference sequence). V dropped 2 bases and J dropped 8 bases, with 18 bases sitting between them. CDR3 amino acids: CSARNLGASGGYTF. The CDR3 DNA is TGCAGTGCTAGAAATCTCGGCGCGAGTGGGGGCTACACCTTC.

This clonotype showed up just a few times. The rearrangement links TRBV9 to TRBJ2-7, with 10 bases lining up with TRBD1. The CDR3 is made up of 15 amino acids. V shed 0 bases, J shed 3 bases, and the junction held 3 bases outside the gene matches. CDR1 is SGDLS, CDR2 YYNGEE, per germline. The chain's CDR3 is CASSVAGDRGYEQYF. The CDR3 DNA is TGTGCCAGCAGCGTAGCAGGGGACAGGGGCTACGAGCAGTACTTC.

This clonotype was picked up many times. This chain connects TRBV11-2 to TRBJ2-5, with D perhaps TRBD2 (6 bases). The CDR3 spans 15 residues. Germline CDR1 and CDR2: SGHAT and FQNNGV. V lost 1 base, J lost 2 bases, and 11 bases lay in between. The CDR3 is CASSLAPGGQETQYF. DNA of the CDR3: TGTGCCAGCAGCTTAGCCCCTGGGGGGCAAGAGACCCAGTACTTC.

This clonotype has more than one count but fewer than ten. The chain carries TRBV6-2 or TRBV6-3 and TRBJ1-1; D possibly corresponds to TRBD1 (5 bases). CDR3 size: 18 residues. Between the trimmed V and J ends, which lost 5 bases and 4 bases, there was a span of 26 bases. CDR1 MNHEY and CDR2 SVGEGT come from the germline V gene. The CDR3 DNA reads TGTGCCAGCAGTCAGTTGGCCGGGACCCCAAGGGAGGTCACTGAAGCTTTCTTT. Translation gives CASSQLAGTPREVTEAFF.

This chain connects TRBV18 to TRBJ1-2; 10 bases line up with TRBD1. This CDR3 region has 16 residues. The ends lost 3 bases at V and 8 bases at J; junction bases unmatched: 12. CDR1 is KGHSH, CDR2 LQKENI, per germline. The CDR3 coding sequence is TGTGCCAGCTCACCTTCCACTGCCGGGACAGGGGAAGGCTACACCTTC. Residues: CASSPSTAGTGEGYTF.

In this sample, this clonotype turned up a few times. This chain uses TRBV20-1 with TRBJ1-1; no firm D call. With 0 bases removed from V and 2 bases from J, the gap between germline ends came to 10 bases. This CDR3 region has 14 residues. Germline V gene sequence: CDR1 DFQATT, CDR2 SNEGSKA (reference sequence). CDR3 amino acids: CSARERSFNTEAFF. The CDR3 DNA reads TGCAGTGCTAGAGAAAGGTCCTTTAACACTGAAGCTTTCTTT.

This clonotype was counted a few times. The chain uses TRBV6-5 and TRBJ1-5, with 9 bases identical to TRBD1. From germline, CDR1 is MNHEY and CDR2 SVGAGI. This CDR3 is built from 16 residues. V lost 5 bases and J lost 6; bases outside the gene matches: 11. CDR3 DNA sequence: TGTGCCAGCAGTCCAATCACAGGGGGCGCAGGTCAGCCCCAGCATTTT. Encoded protein: CASSPITGGAGQPQHF.

V usage is TRBV30 and J usage is TRBJ1-1; D not certain. Trimming pared 0 bases from V and 1 base from J, leaving 6 bases between. The CDR3 totals 13 residues. CDR1 is GTSNPN and CDR2 is SVGIG in the germline V gene (reference sequence). CDR3 nucleotide sequence: TGTGCCTGGAGTGTACGGGAGAACACTGAAGCTTTCTTT. Encoded protein: CAWSVRENTEAFF. Together with reference TRBV30 and TRBJ1-1, the CDR3 gives the full variable domain: SQTIHQWPATLVQPVGSPLSLECTVEGTSNPNLYWYRQAAGRGLQLLFYSVGIGQISSEVPQNLSASRPQDRQFILSSKKLLLSDSGFYLCAWSVRENTEAFFGQGTRLTVV.